In this sample, the clone carrying this T cell receptor beta chain turned up once. Its target is unknown. Germline V lookup: CDR1 SNHLY, CDR2 FYNNEI. V trimming: 3 bases; J trimming: 1 base; junction bases outside the gene matches: 1. The CDR3 extends over 15 amino acids. This sample was included in a study of graft-versus-host responses after intestinal transplantation. Across the study: Uniformly, recipients were administered anti-thymocyte globulin induction with subsequent tacrolimus and steroids for around three years.

TCRdb keeps only in-frame clones here, not all; method: immunoSEQ multiplex PCR. This table holds just over 85,000 clones, approximately 90% found once. Overall study results and limits: Analysis identified GvH clones in recipient marrow, with some appearing first in ileum or blood.

The chain links TRBV2 to TRBJ1-3, with TRBD1 matching 9 bases. The receptor comes from a human donor who was the organ donor for an intestinal transplant. Sequences were derived from unstimulated CD8+ T cells sorted from spleen or lymph node cells, sampled before transplant. The CDR3 reads CASSEGTGSGNTIYF. CDR3 nucleotides: TGTGCCAGCAGTGAGGGGACAGGGTCTGGAAACACCATATATTTT.